What follows is one T cell receptor beta chain and its context. No antigen is known for it. The CDR3 totals 11 residues. Germline V lookup: CDR1 LGHNT, CDR2 FRNRAP. V lost 7 bases and J 6 bases, leaving 8 bases between the germline ends. The data are from a study of CD8 T cells in ankylosing spondylitis. Study results and limitations: A TCR beta motif of eight highly homologous variants appeared characteristic of ankylosing spondylitis blood.

Preparation of TCR beta libraries was done by quantitative 5'-RACE with molecular barcodes. TCRdb fed the 5' RACE reads into MiXCR, producing one record per CDR3 protein. Altogether 450,000 to 550,000 distinct CDR3 sequences are present, about 5% being singletons, with the ten largest covering 3% to 4.5%. The receptor comes from a male donor with ankylosing spondylitis. Sequences were obtained from blood, either unsorted or a sorted T cell fraction (not recorded which). The chain recombines TRBV12-5 with TRBJ2-3, with D perhaps TRBD1 (6 bases). The CDR3 reads CASAQGDTQYF. Here the CDR3 DNA reads TGTGCTAGTGCCCAGGGGGATACGCAGTATTTT.